The rows below give T cell receptor beta chains drawn from one sample of a study of shared clonotypes between healthy human individuals. Repertoires were generated with immunoSEQ multiplex PCR, while TCRdb's copy carries only in-frame clones and drops some. The profile shows approximately 340,000 clones, roughly 70% of them singletons. The sample consisted of memory CD4+ T cells sorted from blood. The receptors stem from a man aged 30-40 years in good health. Both conserved end residues are part of each CDR3. The D gene is left open where the match is weak. Only part of the rows carry a size: once, few, many, or a class if the clone is expanded.

D gene | clone size | J gene | V gene | CDR3 DNA | CDR3 protein
TRBD1 | once | TRBJ2-5 | TRBV5-1 | TGCGCCAGCCGCCTTGGGTTACAGGGGGCGGACCAAGAGACCCAGTACTTC | CASRLGLQGADQETQYF
TRBD2 | - | TRBJ2-5 | TRBV5-1 | TGCGCCAGCAGCTACGGACTAGCGGGAGCGGGAGAGACCCAGTACTTC | CASSYGLAGAGETQYF
- | - | TRBJ2-7 | TRBV6-5 | TGTGCCAGCAGCCGACAGGGAGGCAACGAGCAGTACTTC | CASSRQGGNEQYF
TRBD2 | - | TRBJ2-3 | TRBV2 | TGTGCCAGCAGTGATTTGGGACTAGCAACAGATACGCAGTATTTT | CASSDLGLATDTQYF
- | few | TRBJ2-1 | TRBV7-9 | TGTGCCAGCAGCTTAGTACTTAGCCACAATGAGCAGTTCTTC | CASSLVLSHNEQFF
- | - | TRBJ1-1 | TRBV30 | TGTGCCCGGCAATTTTTGGCTGAAGCTTTCTTT | CARQFLAEAFF
- | - | TRBJ2-5 | TRBV6-1 | TGTGCCAGCACCCACCTAGAGACCCAGTACTTC | CASTHLETQYF
TRBD1 | - | TRBJ1-5 | TRBV6-1 | TGTGCCAGCAGTGAAACCGATATACAGGGGGGAGAACAGCCCCAGCATTTT | CASSETDIQGGEQPQHF
- | - | TRBJ1-6 | TRBV7-9 | TGTGCCAGCCACGGACAGACGCTTGGGAATTCACCCCTCCACTTT | CASHGQTLGNSPLHF
- | - | TRBJ2-2 | TRBV18 | TGTGCCAGCTCACCAATTGGGGGTAGCGCGACCGGGGAGCTGTTTTTT | CASSPIGGSATGELFF
- | - | TRBJ2-4 | TRBV20-1 | TGCAGTGCTTCCTCGGGGGCCATTCAGTACTTC | CSASSGAIQYF
TRBD2 | few | TRBJ2-3 | TRBV7-2 | TGTGCCAGCAGCCTTACCCTAGCGGGAGCAGATACGCAGTATTTT | CASSLTLAGADTQYF
TRBD1 | few | TRBJ1-6 | TRBV5-1 | TGCGCCAGCACCCAGGGGGGCTCTGGGTCACCCCTCCACTTT | CASTQGGSGSPLHF
TRBD2 | - | TRBJ2-2 | TRBV27 | TGTGCCAGCAGTAGAAGACTAGCGGGAGTCCTGAACACCGGGGAGCTGTTTTTT | CASSRRLAGVLNTGELFF
TRBD2 | - | TRBJ2-2 | TRBV11-2 | TGTGCCAGCAGCTTAATTAGCGGGGTGACCGGGGAGCTGTTTTTT | CASSLISGVTGELFF
- | - | TRBJ1-4 | TRBV4-1 | TGCGCCAGCAGTCACATTGTGAGAGGGTCTTCAACTAATGAAAAACTGTTTTTT | CASSHIVRGSSTNEKLFF
- | few | TRBJ2-6 | TRBV28 | TGTGCCAGCAGTTTGAGCGGCGGGATGAGCTCTGGGGCCAACGTCCTGACTTTC | CASSLSGGMSSGANVLTF
- | - | TRBJ2-5 | TRBV7-9 | TGTGCCAGCAGCCAGATCAGGGCAGGAGAGACCCAGTACTTC | CASSQIRAGETQYF
- | - | TRBJ2-2 | TRBV7-6 | TGTGCCAGCAGCGCCGTTTTAGATGGCGGGGAGCTGTTTTTT | CASSAVLDGGELFF
TRBD2 | - | TRBJ2-5 | TRBV10-1 | TGCGCCACCTTAGCGGGCATGGGAGGGCCGGGATTCGGGGGTCAAGAGACCCAGTACTTC | CATLAGMGGPGFGGQETQYF
- | once | TRBJ2-3 | TRBV7-3 | TGTGCCAGCAGCTCAGGACCGGGACACACCACAGATACGCAGTATTTT | CASSSGPGHTTDTQYF
- | many | TRBJ1-3 | TRBV5-1 | TGCGCCAGCAGCCTAGGGTCGCTAAACACCATATATTTT | CASSLGSLNTIYF
- | - | TRBJ2-4 | TRBV5-1 | TGCGCCAGCAGCTTGGGGGACATTCAGTACTTC | CASSLGDIQYF
TRBD1 | - | TRBJ2-1 | TRBV27 | TGTGCCAGCAGTAAGACGGCCGGGACAGTGTGGAATGAGCAGTTCTTC | CASSKTAGTVWNEQFF
- | - | TRBJ2-2 | TRBV19 | TGTGCCACAAGATGGGGGGCGTATACTGCCACCGGGGAGCTGTTTTTT | CATRWGAYTATGELFF
- | - | TRBJ2-2 | TRBV5-1 | TGCGCCAGCAGCTCTACAGGGCCGAGGGACACCGGGGAGCTGTTTTTT | CASSSTGPRDTGELFF
TRBD1 | once | TRBJ2-3 | TRBV9 | TGTGCCAGCAGCCCGCGGACAGGGGGAGATACGCAGTATTTT | CASSPRTGGDTQYF
- | few | TRBJ2-1 | TRBV15 | TGTGCCACCAGCAGAGTGGAGAGGGGCTCCTACAATGAGCAGTTCTTC | CATSRVERGSYNEQFF
TRBD2 | - | TRBJ2-3 | TRBV28 | TGTGCCAGCAGTCGGGGGGGAACGCAGTATTTT | CASSRGGTQYF
TRBD2 | few | TRBJ2-1 | TRBV30 | TGTGCCTGGAGGGGTAGCGGGAGAGACTTCTACAATGAGCAGTTCTTC | CAWRGSGRDFYNEQFF
- | once | TRBJ1-4 | TRBV2 | TGTGCCAGCAACAGAAATAATGAAAAACTGTTTTTT | CASNRNNEKLFF